This TCR beta chain was captured by sequencing in a study of T cell responses to AZD1222 COVID-19 vaccine. Assay: immunoSEQ multiplex PCR; the TCRdb copy retains only in-frame clones and omits some. The data hold 120,000 or so clones, with roughly 92% observed a single time. Doses given second, at about 4 or about 12 weeks, were pooled. In regard to this clone: Its antigen remains unidentified.

CDR3 length equals 13 residues. Germline-derived CDR1 and CDR2 are SNHLY and FYNNEI. After removal of 7 bases from V and 3 bases from J, the junction contained 3 bases not matched to a gene. Study results and limitations: Clonal diversity was possibly underestimated; the donors were predominantly white British and more often female. Spike-wide vaccine-associated CD4 TCRs dominated at 160-218 and 743-854.

The chain joins TRBV2 to TRBJ1-5; TRBD1 aligns across 7 bases. This TCR came from an adult who received the AZD1222 COVID-19 vaccine. The specimen was peripheral blood, collected 28 days after the second AZD1222 dose. Written as DNA, the CDR3 is TGTGCCAGCAAGGGACAGAACAATCAGCCCCAGCATTTT. Its translation is CASKGQNNQPQHF.